This entry lists 13 T cell receptor beta chains sequenced from one sample in a study of CD8 T cells in ankylosing spondylitis. TCRdb re-called the 5' RACE reads with MiXCR, one entry per CDR3 protein. This table holds 200,000 or so distinct CDR3 sequences, 10% to 15% found once. Source material: blood, either unsorted or a sorted T cell fraction (not recorded which). These receptors were taken from a female donor with ankylosing spondylitis or in good health (not recorded which).

This clonotype was counted ten times or more. The chain has TRBV12-3 or TRBV12-4 and TRBJ2-7; TRBD2 matches at 11 bases. J was trimmed by 2 bases and V by 4 bases; bases with no gene match: 4. The CDR3 is 15 amino acids. Here the CDR3 reads CASSSGTSGAYEQYF. The CDR3 DNA follows: TGTGCCAGCAGTTCTGGGACTAGCGGAGCCTACGAGCAGTACTTC.

The rearrangement links TRBV24-1 to TRBJ2-1, with 8 nucleotides matching TRBD1. J lost 7 bases, V lost 4 bases, and 11 bases had no gene match. This CDR3 is built from 16 residues. Germline V CDR1 and CDR2: KGHDR, SFDVKD. The CDR3 reads CATSDLDRGISNEQFF. For the CDR3, the DNA is TGTGCCACCAGTGACCTTGACAGGGGAATTTCGAATGAGCAGTTCTTC.

This clonotype was seen ten or more times. The rearrangement links TRBV5-4 to TRBJ2-3; D gene ambiguous. The CDR3 is 13 residues long. The germline CDR1 and CDR2 sequences are SGHNT and YYREEE (reference sequence). V lost 4 bases, J lost 0 bases, and 6 bases lay in between. This CDR3 reads CASSGKSTDTQYF. The CDR3 region has the DNA TGTGCCAGCAGCGGCAAAAGCACAGATACGCAGTATTTT.

Remarks on this clonotype: A much larger clone lies one base from this, so it may be a read error. The V call is TRBV27, the J call TRBJ1-5; no clear D. V was shortened by 5 bases and J by 6 bases, with 17 bases between the two germline ends. The length of the CDR3 is 15 residues. Germline values: CDR1 MNHEY, CDR2 SMNVEV (reference sequence). The CDR3 here is CASSDRRENSQPQHF. The CDR3 DNA sequence: TGTGCCAGCAGTGACCGACGGGAGAACAGTCAGCCCCAGCATTTT.

The gene calls are TRBV27 and TRBJ2-3; the D is unclear. V shed 0 bases and J shed 2 bases, with 15 bases lying between them. The germline V gene encodes CDR1 MNHEY and CDR2 SMNVEV (reference sequence). This CDR3 has 17 residues. The CDR3 region is CASSLSLSMRFTDTQYF. For the CDR3, the DNA is TGTGCCAGCAGTTTATCACTCAGTATGAGATTCACAGATACGCAGTATTTT.

The gene calls are TRBV7-2 and TRBJ2-7; TRBD2 matches at 12 bases. Germline V gene lookup returns CDR1 SGHTA and CDR2 FQGNSA. The V segment lost 5 bases and the J segment 2 bases; nucleotides outside the gene matches: 7. The CDR3 consists of 16 residues. The CDR3 here is CASSRRTSGVPYEQYF. In nucleotides, the CDR3 is TGTGCCAGCAGCCGCCGGACTAGCGGGGTGCCCTACGAGCAGTACTTC. Variable domain in full (rest from reference TRBV7-2 and TRBJ2-7): GAGVSQSPSNKVTEKGKDVELRCDPISGHTALYWYRQSLGQGLEFLIYFQGNSAPDKSGLPSDRFSAERTGGSVSTLTIQRTQQEDSAVYLCASSRRTSGVPYEQYFGPGTRLTVT.

As for this clonotype: The junction does not match germline at one end; this may be a read error. V is TRBV6-5 and J is TRBJ1-3; TRBD1 is a possible D gene (5 bases). CDR3 length: 16 amino acids. CDR1 is MNHEY and CDR2 is SVGAGI in the germline V gene. CDR3 sequence (DNA): TGTGCCAGCAGTTATGGGGACGAAGACTCTGGTAACACCATATATTTT. Its translation: CASSYGDEDSGNTIYF.

Regarding this clonotype: A read error may be the cause here, since a much bigger clone is one base away. J is TRBJ2-7 and V is TRBV7-2; TRBD2 is a possible D gene (5 bases). This CDR3 is 14 amino acids long. In germline, CDR1 is SGHTA, CDR2 FQGNSA. Between the trimmed V and J ends, which lost 7 bases and 0 bases, there was a span of 13 bases. CDR3 loop: CASNRWEPSYEQYF. Written as DNA, the CDR3 is TGTGCCAGCAACAGATGGGAGCCCTCCTACGAGCAGTACTTC. Supplemented by reference TRBV7-2 and TRBJ2-7, the full variable domain reads GAGVSQSPSNKVTEKGKDVELRCDPISGHTALYWYRQSLGQGLEFLIYFQGNSAPDKSGLPSDRFSAERTGGSVSTLTIQRTQQEDSAVYLCASNRWEPSYEQYFGPGTRLTVT.

This clonotype was seen ten or more times. The chain recombines TRBV5-1 with TRBJ1-1; D ambiguous. V was shortened by 3 bases and J by 3 bases, with 6 bases between the two germline ends. This CDR3 spans 12 amino acids. Germline V gene sequence: CDR1 SGHRS, CDR2 YFSETQ. Here the CDR3 DNA reads TGCGCCAGCAGCTCTGGGTACACTGAAGCTTTCTTT. Its protein is CASSSGYTEAFF.

This clonotype has a count of ten or more. This chain links TRBV9 with TRBJ2-1; D call uncertain. The germline gives CDR1 SGDLS, CDR2 YYNGEE. The CDR3 sequence is 16 residues long. With 0 bases removed from V and 0 bases from J, the gap between germline ends came to 10 bases. Here the CDR3 DNA reads TGTGCCAGCAGCGTAGTGGAGTGGAGCTCCTACAATGAGCAGTTCTTC. Encoded protein: CASSVVEWSSYNEQFF.

CDR3 amino acids: CASSSMGRGNTEAFF. The CDR3 DNA is TGTGCCAGCAGCTCTATGGGGCGAGGGAACACTGAAGCTTTCTTT. The chain is built from TRBV11-2 and TRBJ1-1; tentative D call: TRBD1 (5 bases). V lost 4 bases and J 1 base, leaving 13 bases between the germline ends. The CDR3 totals 15 residues. Per germline, CDR1 SGHAT and CDR2 FQNNGV.

This clonotype has at least ten counts. J is TRBJ1-3 and V is TRBV12-3 or TRBV12-4; tentative D call: TRBD1 (6 bases). CDR3 length: 15 amino acids. Trimming pared 6 bases from V and 1 base from J, leaving 13 bases between. DNA for the CDR3: TGTGCCAGCAGAAGACAGGTTTCATCTGGAAACACCATATATTTT. This encodes CASRRQVSSGNTIYF.

There are many counts of this clonotype. The chain recombines TRBV12-3 or TRBV12-4 with TRBJ1-2, with no clear D. V was pared by 5 bases and J by 1 base, with 5 bases between. The CDR3 runs 12 residues. The CDR3, as DNA: TGTGCCAGCAGTACCAATAACTATGGCTACACCTTC. Translation: CASSTNNYGYTF.